This is a list of T cell receptor beta chains from one sample in a study of Graves' ophthalmopathy and Graves' hyperthyroidism. TCRdb re-called the multiplex PCR reads through MiXCR, storing one row per CDR3 protein. The sample lists 200,000 to 300,000 distinct CDR3 sequences, approximately 42% occurring once. Material: peripheral blood. The receptor set was obtained from an adult man with Graves' ophthalmopathy. The CDR3 runs from the conserved cysteine through the conserved F or W. Each record gives: clone size, V gene, D gene, CDR3 protein. D genes are given only for firm matches. The size of a clone is reported for some rows only, either as once, few or many, or as a class for expanded clones.

>.|TRBV19|.
CASTPQRNQPQHF
>few|TRBV7-8|TRBD1
CASSRDRGRSTEAFF
>few|TRBV29-1|TRBD1
CSVEPGQASQETQYF
>.|TRBV7-9|.
CASSSRPTSYEQYF
>.|TRBV9|.
CASSLRARSGANVLTF
>once|TRBV5-1|TRBD2
CASSLYPGGPYEQYF
>.|TRBV19|.
CASSIGRGSPLHF
>.|TRBV10-3|.
CAISDSTGGYTEAFF
>.|TRBV5-6|TRBD2
CASSFGTSVIEQYF
>.|TRBV7-8|TRBD2
CASSQEKEREGLLYEQYF
>.|TRBV5-4|.
CASSRWGREQYF
>.|TRBV20-1|.
CSARGGDLSGNTIYF
>once|TRBV13|.
CASSPGPDEELFF
>.|TRBV7-9|TRBD1
CASSKTGEYEQYF
>.|TRBV29-1|.
CSVENRGGGGETQYF
>.|TRBV2|TRBD1
CASKGQGFNEKLFF
>.|TRBV2|.
CASSLGGSPASSYEQYF
>.|TRBV7-2|.
CASSLVIGGDEQYF
>few|TRBV20-1|.
CSARWVLGGRTEAFF
>few|TRBV10-3|.
CAIKDSAGDEKLFF
>.|TRBV5-1|.
CASSLQGSRSYEQYF
>.|TRBV6-5|TRBD1
CASRGQGARYEAFF
>few|TRBV12-3/TRBV12-4|TRBD1
CASSPQGALGNQPQHF
>.|TRBV10-3|.
CAISHKQNTIYF
>.|TRBV7-8|.
CASSRRRARETQYF
>many|TRBV7-2|.
CASSLGRDYGYTF
>few|TRBV5-1|.
CASTRGAGDLYGYTF
>.|TRBV28|.
CASSPKTGYSGYTF
>.|TRBV2|.
CASSTFRGQQYF
>few|TRBV19|.
CATDGGAGELFF
>.|TRBV7-2|TRBD2
CASRPEREGLETQYF
>few|TRBV29-1|.
CSVAGTPSGGNTIYF
>.|TRBV7-2|TRBD1
CASSYTRQGSYGYTF
>few|TRBV2|TRBD1
CASSPGQGPEKLFF
>.|TRBV7-2|.
CASSLAGGSNQPQHF
>once|TRBV12-3/TRBV12-4|.
CASSEGGTPDTQYF
>.|TRBV19|.
CASSIWAGGNAEAFF
>.|TRBV2|TRBD1
CASRAGTASNSPLHF
>.|TRBV10-3|TRBD1
CAISGGQGNSQETQYF
>.|TRBV2|.
CASSDRGGYTF
>once|TRBV7-8|TRBD1
CASSSIHDLTGGGQPQHF
>many|TRBV15|.
CATSRGAGYNSPLHF
>many|TRBV4-2|.
CASSGSEGNGYTF
>.|TRBV12-3/TRBV12-4|TRBD1
CASSFGRGTGGYEQYF
>few|TRBV20-1|TRBD1
CGSGTGNTGELFF
>.|TRBV20-1|.
CSALWGQERTQYF
>many|TRBV29-1|.
CSVDGWKQETQYF
>.|TRBV6-5|TRBD1
CASSYGQGVFTEAFF
>few|TRBV7-6|.
CASSSRQVNSPLHF
>.|TRBV20-1|.
CSARESQYEQYF